The 15 T cell receptor beta chains below were found in one sample sequenced in a study of stem cell transplantation in POMP-related autoinflammatory disease. Produced via immunoSEQ multiplex PCR; TCRdb's table is partial and in-frame only. The repertoire consists of some 33,000 clones, with about 86% occurring once and the leading ten covering 0.72%. The specimen comprised CD4+ T cells from PBMCs, sampled before stem cell transplantation. These receptors all stem from a human donor with POMP-related autoinflammation and immune dysregulation (PRAID).

This chain uses TRBV5-1 with TRBJ1-1; 10 bases match TRBD1. Germline CDR1 reads SGHRS; CDR2 reads YFSETQ. Trimming cost V 4 bases and J 3 bases; bases outside gene matches: 6. This CDR3 is built from 15 residues. CDR3 sequence reads: CASSPRGTGDTEAFF. CDR3 DNA: TGCGCCAGCAGCCCCCGCGGGACAGGGGACACTGAAGCTTTCTTT.

This clone came up a few times. This sequence joins TRBV5-4 and TRBJ1-6; a possible D gene is TRBD1 (6 bases). Germline V gene data show CDR1 as SGHNT and CDR2 as YYREEE (reference sequence). The length of the CDR3 is 14 residues. V was clipped by 4 bases and J by 8 bases, with 13 bases between them. The CDR3 region is CASSPQGRDSPLHF. DNA of the CDR3: TGTGCCAGCAGCCCACAGGGAAGGGATTCACCCCTCCACTTT.

The chain combines TRBV19 with TRBJ2-2; TRBD2 agrees at 8 bases. Germline loops: CDR1 LNHDA, CDR2 SQIVND (reference sequence). The CDR3 extends over 15 amino acids. The trim removed 5 bases at V and 3 bases at J, leaving 5 bases unmatched. The chain's CDR3 is CASSSIAGHTGELFF. The CDR3 DNA sequence: TGTGCCAGTAGTTCTATAGCGGGGCACACCGGGGAGCTGTTTTTT.

The CDR3 region is CASSPRVTGQGHGEQFF. CDR3 nucleotide sequence: TGTGCCAGCTCACCAAGGGTTACGGGACAGGGGCACGGTGAGCAGTTCTTC. The chain joins TRBV18 to TRBJ2-1; 10 bases are shared with TRBD1. CDR3 length equals 17 residues. CDR1 is KGHSH, CDR2 LQKENI, per germline. J gave up 9 bases and V 2 bases, and 13 bases lay outside the gene matches.

The V gene is TRBV19, the J gene TRBJ1-5; the match to TRBD1 covers 8 bases. V shed 4 bases, J shed 10 bases, and the junction held 6 bases outside the gene matches. CDR3 length: 13 residues. Germline-derived CDR1 and CDR2 are LNHDA and SQIVND (reference sequence). CDR3 protein: CASSTPAGGPQHF. CDR3 sequence (DNA): TGTGCCAGTAGTACTCCGGCAGGGGGCCCCCAGCATTTT.

This chain connects TRBV28 to TRBJ2-3; D unclear. The V gene lost 4 bases and the J gene lost 1 base, with 9 bases spanning the gap. Germline lookup yields CDR1 MDHEN and CDR2 SYDVKM. CDR3 size: 14 residues. CDR3 DNA: TGTGCCAGCAGTTCCCTCCGGGGCACAGATACGCAGTATTTT. Its translation: CASSSLRGTDTQYF.

The chain joins TRBV18 to TRBJ2-7; D tentatively reads TRBD1 or TRBD2 (5 bases each). The CDR3 totals 14 residues. V was trimmed by 3 bases and J by 3 bases, leaving 12 bases between them. The germline V gene encodes CDR1 KGHSH and CDR2 LQKENI. In DNA form, the CDR3 reads TGTGCCAGCTCACCCAGGGACCTCAGCTACGAGCAGTACTTC. Amino acid sequence: CASSPRDLSYEQYF.

This sequence joins TRBV14 and TRBJ2-5; TRBD2 matches at 7 bases. The CDR3 totals 16 residues. The junction had 9 bases not matched to a gene; V was cut back by 3 bases and J by 2 bases. Germline CDR1 is SGHDN and CDR2 is FVKESK. The CDR3 DNA reads TGTGCCAGCAGCCAGAAGATAGGAGCGGGGCAAGAGACCCAGTACTTC. Translation gives CASSQKIGAGQETQYF.

There are a few counts of this clone. The genes are TRBV7-9 and TRBJ1-1; TRBD1 is a possible D gene (5 bases). Trimming took 1 base from V and 0 from J, leaving 6 bases between them. The CDR3 consists of 14 residues. The germline V gene has CDR1 SEHNR and CDR2 FQNEAQ (reference sequence). CDR3 sequence reads: CASSLGGLNTEAFF. The DNA for the CDR3 is TGTGCCAGCAGCTTAGGGGGACTGAACACTGAAGCTTTCTTT. The full variable domain, its missing parts supplied by reference TRBV7-9 and TRBJ1-1, is DTGVSQNPRHKITKRGQNVTFRCDPISEHNRLYWYRQTLGQGPEFLTYFQNEAQLEKSRLLSDRFSAERPKGSFSTLEIQRTEQGDSAMYLCASSLGGLNTEAFFGQGTRLTVV.

The gene calls are TRBV14 and TRBJ2-2, with D uncertain. Trimming left V 4 bases short and J 5 bases short, with 8 bases between. CDR3 size: 13 residues. CDR1 and CDR2 (germline): SGHDN, FVKESK. The CDR3 bases are TGTGCCAGCAGCCCCGTAATTACCGGGGAGCTGTTTTTT. This gives the protein CASSPVITGELFF.

J is TRBJ2-1 and V is TRBV5-1; 13 nucleotides match TRBD2. The V gene end was trimmed by 4 bases and the J gene end by 4 bases; junction bases not matched to a gene: 8. The CDR3 contains 17 residues. CDR1 is SGHRS, CDR2 YFSETQ, per germline. The CDR3 reads CASSVMGLAGPYNEQFF. The CDR3, as DNA: TGCGCCAGCAGCGTAATGGGACTAGCGGGGCCTTACAATGAGCAGTTCTTC.

V and J are TRBV5-4 and TRBJ2-5; TRBD1 matches 10 bases. The CDR3 consists of 13 residues. The germline V gene encodes CDR1 SGHNT and CDR2 YYREEE (reference sequence). With V trimmed by 4 bases and J by 5 bases, 2 bases remained unmatched. The CDR3 DNA reads TGTGCCAGCAGCGCGGACAGGGGGGAGACCCAGTACTTC. Protein product: CASSADRGETQYF.

The chain is built from TRBV5-4 and TRBJ2-1; the match to TRBD2 covers 8 bases. This CDR3 spans 14 amino acids. Germline lookup yields CDR1 SGHNT and CDR2 YYREEE (reference sequence). Trimming at V came to 3 bases and at J to 4 bases, leaving 3 bases not matched to a gene. CDR3 DNA sequence: TGTGCCAGCAGCTGGACTAGCTCTTACAATGAGCAGTTCTTC. Translating it yields CASSWTSSYNEQFF.

This chain connects TRBV5-1 to TRBJ1-5, with a weak D call TRBD1 (5 bases). Trimming removed 0 bases at V and 5 bases at J, with 9 bases between. This CDR3 comprises 14 residues. Germline V CDR1 and CDR2: SGHRS, YFSETQ. The CDR3 loop is CASSLEGQDQPQHF. The CDR3 DNA is TGCGCCAGCAGCTTGGAGGGGCAGGATCAGCCCCAGCATTTT. Full variable domain (missing parts from reference TRBV5-1 and TRBJ1-5): KAGVTQTPRYLIKTRGQQVTLSCSPISGHRSVSWYQQTPGQGLQFLFEYFSETQRNKGNFPGRFSGRQFSNSRSEMNVSTLELGDSALYLCASSLEGQDQPQHFGDGTRLSIL.

The V call is TRBV6-5, the J call TRBJ1-5; 8 nucleotides align to TRBD1. The V gene end was trimmed by 6 bases and the J gene end by 4 bases; junction bases not matched to a gene: 5. CDR1 is MNHEY and CDR2 is SVGAGI in the germline V gene. The CDR3 totals 14 residues. CDR3 residues: CASSLDRANQPQHF. CDR3 nucleotides: TGTGCCAGCAGCTTGGACAGGGCGAATCAGCCCCAGCATTTT.